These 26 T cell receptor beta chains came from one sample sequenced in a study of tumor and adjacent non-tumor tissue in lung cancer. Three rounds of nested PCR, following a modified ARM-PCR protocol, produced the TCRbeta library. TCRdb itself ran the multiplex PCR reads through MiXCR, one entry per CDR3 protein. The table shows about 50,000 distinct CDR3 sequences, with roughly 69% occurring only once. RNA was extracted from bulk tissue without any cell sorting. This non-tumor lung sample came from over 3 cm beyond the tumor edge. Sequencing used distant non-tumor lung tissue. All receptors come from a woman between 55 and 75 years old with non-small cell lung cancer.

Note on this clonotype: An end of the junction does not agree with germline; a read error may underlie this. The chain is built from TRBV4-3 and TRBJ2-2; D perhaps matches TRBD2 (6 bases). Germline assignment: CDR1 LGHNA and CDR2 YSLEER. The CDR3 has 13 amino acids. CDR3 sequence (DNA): TGTGCCAGCACCAGAACGAACACCGGGGGGCTGTTTTTT. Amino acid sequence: CASTRTNTGGLFF.

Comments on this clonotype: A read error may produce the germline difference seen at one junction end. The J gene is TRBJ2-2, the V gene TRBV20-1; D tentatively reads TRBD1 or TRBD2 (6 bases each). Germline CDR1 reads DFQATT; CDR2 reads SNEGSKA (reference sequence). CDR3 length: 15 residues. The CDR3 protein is CSTRATGRDTGELFF. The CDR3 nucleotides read TGCAGTACTAGAGCCACAGGGCGGGATACCGGGGAGCTGTTTTTT.

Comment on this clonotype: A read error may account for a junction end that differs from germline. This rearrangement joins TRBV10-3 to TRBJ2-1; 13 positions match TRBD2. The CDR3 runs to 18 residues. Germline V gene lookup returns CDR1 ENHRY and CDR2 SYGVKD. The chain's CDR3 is CAISESGRTSGGDNEQLF. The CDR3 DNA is TGTGCCATCAGTGAGTCGGGACGAACTAGCGGGGGGGATAATGAGCAGTTATTC.

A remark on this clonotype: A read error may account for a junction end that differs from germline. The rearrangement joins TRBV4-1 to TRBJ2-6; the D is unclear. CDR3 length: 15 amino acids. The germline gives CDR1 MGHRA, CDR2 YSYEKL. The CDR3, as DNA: TGCGCCAGCAGGCAAGATGACTCTGGGACCAACGTCCTGACTTTC. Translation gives CASRQDDSGTNVLTF.

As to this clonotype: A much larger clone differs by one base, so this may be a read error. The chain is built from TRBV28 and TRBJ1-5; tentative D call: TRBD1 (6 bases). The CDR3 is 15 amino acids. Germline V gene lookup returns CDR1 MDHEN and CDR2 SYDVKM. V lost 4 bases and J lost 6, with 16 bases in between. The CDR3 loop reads CASSSCSGAGQPQHF. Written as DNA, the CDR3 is TGTGCCAGCAGTTCATGCTCAGGGGCTGGTCAGCCCCAGCATTTT.

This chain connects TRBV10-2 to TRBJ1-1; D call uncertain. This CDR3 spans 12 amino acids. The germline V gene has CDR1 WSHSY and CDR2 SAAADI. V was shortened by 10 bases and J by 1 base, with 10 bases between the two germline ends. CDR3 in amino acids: CATHLGNTEAFF. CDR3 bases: TGCGCCACTCACCTCGGGAACACTGAAGCTTTCTTT.

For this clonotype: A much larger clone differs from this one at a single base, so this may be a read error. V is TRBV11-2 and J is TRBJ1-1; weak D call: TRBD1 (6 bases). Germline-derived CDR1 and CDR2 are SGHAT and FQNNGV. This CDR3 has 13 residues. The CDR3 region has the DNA TGTGCCAACAGCCTCCATAGGGGGACTGAAGCTTTCTTT. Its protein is CANSLHRGTEAFF.

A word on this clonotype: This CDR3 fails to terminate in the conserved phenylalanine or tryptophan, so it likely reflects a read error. CDR3 residues: CNARDGQGKAYDEQFS. The CDR3 DNA reads as TGCAATGCTAGAGACGGACAGGGGAAAGCTTACGATGAGCAGTTCTCC. V usage is TRBV20-1 and J usage is TRBJ2-1; 9 bases fit TRBD1. Germline V gives CDR1 DFQATT, CDR2 SNEGSKA (reference sequence). The CDR3 runs to 16 residues.

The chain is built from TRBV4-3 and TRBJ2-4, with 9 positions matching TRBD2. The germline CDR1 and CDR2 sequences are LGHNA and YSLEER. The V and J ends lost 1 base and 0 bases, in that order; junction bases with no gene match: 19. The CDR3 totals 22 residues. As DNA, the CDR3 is TGCGCCAGCAGCCAAGGTGCAGGGTCAGCGGGAGGCACCCGGTTAGCCAAAAACATTCAGTACTTC. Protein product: CASSQGAGSAGGTRLAKNIQYF.

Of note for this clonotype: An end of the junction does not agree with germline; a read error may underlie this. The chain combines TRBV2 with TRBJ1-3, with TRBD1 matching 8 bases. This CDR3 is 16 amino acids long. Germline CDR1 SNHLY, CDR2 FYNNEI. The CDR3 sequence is CASCDPGQGFGNTIYF. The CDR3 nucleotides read TGTGCCAGCTGTGATCCTGGACAGGGTTTCGGAAACACCATATATTTT.

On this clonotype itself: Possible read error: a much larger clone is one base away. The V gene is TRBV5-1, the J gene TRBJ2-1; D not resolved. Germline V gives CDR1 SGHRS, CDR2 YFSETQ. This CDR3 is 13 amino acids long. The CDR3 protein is CTSSLWSPDEQFF. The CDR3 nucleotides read TGCACCAGCAGCCTCTGGTCTCCCGATGAGCAGTTCTTC.

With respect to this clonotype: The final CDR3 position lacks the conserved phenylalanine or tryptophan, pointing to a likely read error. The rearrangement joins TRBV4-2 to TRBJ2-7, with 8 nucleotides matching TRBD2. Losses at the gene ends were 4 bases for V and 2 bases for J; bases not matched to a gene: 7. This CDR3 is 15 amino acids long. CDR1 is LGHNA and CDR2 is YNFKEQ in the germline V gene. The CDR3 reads CASSPAVSGAYEQYL. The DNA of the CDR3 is TGTGCCAGCAGCCCCGCGGTTAGCGGGGCCTACGAGCAGTACCTC.

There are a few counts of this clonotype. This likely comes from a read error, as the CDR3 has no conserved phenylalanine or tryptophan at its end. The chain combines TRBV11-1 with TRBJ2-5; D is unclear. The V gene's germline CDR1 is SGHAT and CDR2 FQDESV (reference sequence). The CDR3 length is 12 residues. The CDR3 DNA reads TGTGTCAGCAGCCAAGAACCAGAGACCCAGTACTCC. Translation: CVSSQEPETQYS.

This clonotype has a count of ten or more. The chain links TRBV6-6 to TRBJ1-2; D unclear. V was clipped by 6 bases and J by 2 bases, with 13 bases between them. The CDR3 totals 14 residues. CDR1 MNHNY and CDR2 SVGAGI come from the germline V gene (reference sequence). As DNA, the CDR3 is TGTGCCAGCAGAACTCGGACGGCGAACTATGGCTACACCTTC. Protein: CASRTRTANYGYTF.

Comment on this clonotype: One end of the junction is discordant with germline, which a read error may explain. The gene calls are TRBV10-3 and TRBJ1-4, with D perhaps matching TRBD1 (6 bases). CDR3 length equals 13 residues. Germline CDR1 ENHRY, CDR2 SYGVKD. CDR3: CAINNPGEERLFF. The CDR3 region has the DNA TGTGCCATCAACAACCCAGGGGAGGAAAGACTGTTTTTC.

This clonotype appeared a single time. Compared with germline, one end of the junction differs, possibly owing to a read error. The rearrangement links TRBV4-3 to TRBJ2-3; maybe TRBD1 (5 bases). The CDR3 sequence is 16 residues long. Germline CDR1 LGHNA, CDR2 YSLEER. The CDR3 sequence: CANSSEAGINTDTQYF. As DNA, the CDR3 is TGCGCCAACAGCTCAGAGGCAGGGATTAACACAGATACGCAGTATTTT.

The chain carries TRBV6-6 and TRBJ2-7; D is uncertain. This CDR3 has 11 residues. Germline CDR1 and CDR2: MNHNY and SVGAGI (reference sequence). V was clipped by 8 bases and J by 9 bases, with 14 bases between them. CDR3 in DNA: TGTGCCAGCCGAAGACGGACGGGGCAGTACTTC. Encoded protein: CASRRRTGQYF.

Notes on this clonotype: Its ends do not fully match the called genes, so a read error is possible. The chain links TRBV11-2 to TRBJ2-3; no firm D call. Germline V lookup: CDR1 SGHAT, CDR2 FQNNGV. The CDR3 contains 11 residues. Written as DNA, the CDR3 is TGTGCAAGCAGTTCTACCCTTACGCAGTATTTT. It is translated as CASSSTLTQYF.

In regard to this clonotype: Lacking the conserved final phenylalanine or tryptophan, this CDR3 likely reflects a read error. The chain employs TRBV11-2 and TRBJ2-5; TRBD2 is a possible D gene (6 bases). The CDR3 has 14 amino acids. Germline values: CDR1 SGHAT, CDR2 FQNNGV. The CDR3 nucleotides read TGTGTCAGCAGCGCAGGGACTCTCCAAGAGACCCAGTACTTG. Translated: CVSSAGTLQETQYL.

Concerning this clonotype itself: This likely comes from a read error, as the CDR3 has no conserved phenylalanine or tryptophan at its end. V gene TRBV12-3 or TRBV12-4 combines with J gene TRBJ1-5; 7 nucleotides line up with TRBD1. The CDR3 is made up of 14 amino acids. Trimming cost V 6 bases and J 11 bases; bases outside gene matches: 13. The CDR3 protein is CASSPGTAQKSQHL. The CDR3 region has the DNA TGTGCCAGCAGCCCCGGGACAGCGCAGAAATCCCAGCATTTG.

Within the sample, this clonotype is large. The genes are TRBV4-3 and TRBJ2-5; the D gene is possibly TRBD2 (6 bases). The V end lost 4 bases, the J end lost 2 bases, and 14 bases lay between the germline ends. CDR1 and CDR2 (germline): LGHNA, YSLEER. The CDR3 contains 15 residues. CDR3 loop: CASSRHRDSQETQYF. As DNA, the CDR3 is TGCGCCAGCAGCCGACACCGGGACTCACAAGAGACCCAGTACTTC.

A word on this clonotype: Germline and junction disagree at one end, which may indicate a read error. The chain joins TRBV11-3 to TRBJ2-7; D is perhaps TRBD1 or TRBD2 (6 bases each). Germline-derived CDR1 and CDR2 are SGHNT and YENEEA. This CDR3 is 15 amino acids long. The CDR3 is CTSSLRQGTSYEQYF. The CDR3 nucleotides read TGTACCAGTAGCTTGCGGCAGGGGACTTCTTATGAGCAGTACTTC.

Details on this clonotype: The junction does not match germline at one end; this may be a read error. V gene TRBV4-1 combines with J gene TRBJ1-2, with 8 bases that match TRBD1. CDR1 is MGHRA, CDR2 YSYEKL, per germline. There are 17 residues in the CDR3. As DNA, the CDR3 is TGCGCCAGCGGCCACGAATCTAGGACAGGGACCTATTATGACTACACCTTC. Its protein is CASGHESRTGTYYDYTF.

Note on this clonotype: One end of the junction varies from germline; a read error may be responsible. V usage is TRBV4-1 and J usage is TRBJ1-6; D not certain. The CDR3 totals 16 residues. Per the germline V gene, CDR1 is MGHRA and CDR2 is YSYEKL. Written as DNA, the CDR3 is TGCGCCAGCAGTCAAGAGGTTCGTAGCTATAATTCACCCCTCTACTTT. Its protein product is CASSQEVRSYNSPLYF.

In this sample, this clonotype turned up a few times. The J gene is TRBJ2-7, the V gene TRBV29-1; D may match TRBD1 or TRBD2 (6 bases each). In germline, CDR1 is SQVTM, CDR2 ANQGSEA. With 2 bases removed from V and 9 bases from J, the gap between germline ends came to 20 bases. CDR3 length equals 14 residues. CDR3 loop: CSVERSGAGSAQYF. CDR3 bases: TGCAGCGTTGAACGCTCGGGGGCAGGAAGCGCGCAGTACTTC.

The DNA of the CDR3 is TGTGCCAGCAGCCCCTCGGGGGGTGGCTTTGGCTACACCTTC. Its protein is CASSPSGGGFGYTF. The chain uses TRBV6-4 and TRBJ1-2; a possible D gene is TRBD1 (5 bases). The CDR3 is 14 amino acids. Per germline, CDR1 MRHNA and CDR2 SNTAGT. V lost 6 bases, J lost 7 bases, and 18 bases lay in between.